The clone carrying this TCR beta chain has a handful of counts. Its specificity is unknown. The CDR3 is 13 residues long. CDR1 and CDR2 from the germline V gene are LGHNA and YNFKEQ. V gave up 1 base and J gave up 15 bases, with 16 bases separating them. cDNA synthesis used the whole RNA isolate, giving expressed TCRB sequences. Generated by immunoSEQ multiplex PCR, the TCRdb table keeps only in-frame clones and is missing some. The repertoire consists of about 160,000 clones, with approximately 9.9% occurring once and the leading ten covering around 2.5%. This sample is part of a study of beta chain features in type 1 diabetes. Every sorted population was more than 95% pure. Study-wide results and caveats: Patients' naive, central memory and regulatory TCRB repertoires appeared more alike than those of healthy donors. Cells that show high TCR expression could be over-represented by cDNA sequencing.

Input material: central memory CD4+ T cells from blood. The source of this sequence is a woman in her late teens or twenties in good health. The rearrangement links TRBV4-2 to TRBJ2-1; TRBD2 is a possible D gene (6 bases). CDR3 DNA sequence: TGTGCCAGCAGCCAAGTGTTGCGGGAAACCCTGTTCTTC. Translating gives CASSQVLRETLFF.